This T cell receptor (beta chain) was recorded in a study of graft-versus-host responses after intestinal transplantation. Study background: Tacrolimus plus steroids were given to all recipients for about 3 years, preceded by anti-thymocyte globulin induction. Study-level results: Elevated graft-versus-host to host-versus-graft clonal ratios in allografts were recorded for patients with graft-donor T cell macrochimerism. GvH clones surfaced in recipient marrow, some emerging earlier in ileum or blood.

Clones were sequenced by immunoSEQ multiplex PCR, and TCRdb holds only the in-frame ones, with some missing. The sample lists around 130,000 clones, around nine tenths occurring once. As regards this clone: Its antigen is still unknown.

Germline values: CDR1 MNHEY, CDR2 SMNVEV (reference sequence). This CDR3 has 13 amino acids. Trimming cost V 3 bases and J 2 bases, with 7 bases left between them. This clonotype was sampled from a human donor who received an intestinal transplant. The starting material was unstimulated CD4+ T cells sorted from spleen or lymph node cells, obtained before intestinal transplant. J is TRBJ1-1 and V is TRBV27, with TRBD1 as a possible D gene (5 bases). In DNA, the CDR3 is TGTGCCAGCAGTTTCAGGGTAAACACTGAAGCTTTCTTT. Translated: CASSFRVNTEAFF.